The source of this T cell receptor (beta chain) is a study of PD-1 blockade in mismatch repair-deficient tumors. TCR sequencing covered a few patients who responded to pembrolizumab. Sequencing was performed with immunoSEQ multiplex PCR; in TCRdb, only in-frame clones are kept and a portion is missing. This sample has 90,000 to 130,000 clones; 65% to 80% occur once, and the top ten carry less than 5.5%. CDR3 length: 14 residues. The V and J ends lost 6 bases and 4 bases respectively, with 13 bases between them. In germline, CDR1 is SEHNR, CDR2 FQNEAQ (reference sequence). The clonotype was recovered from an adult with mismatch repair-deficient cancer. V is TRBV7-9 and J is TRBJ1-5; D is undetermined. The material sequenced was peripheral blood, taken approximately 14 months after starting pembrolizumab. CDR3: CASSTNISNQPQHF. The CDR3 nucleotides read TGTGCCAGCAGTACTAATATATCAAATCAGCCCCAGCATTTT.